This T cell receptor beta chain was captured in a study of T cell responses to AZD1222 COVID-19 vaccine. Study-wide findings and caveats: Baseline antibody screening turned up just a handful of seropositive AZD1222 recipients. It should be noted that donors were predominantly white British and more often female, and clonal diversity was possibly underestimated.

As to this clone: Antigen unknown.

Repertoires were generated with immunoSEQ multiplex PCR, while TCRdb's copy carries only in-frame clones and drops some. The sample carries over 110,000 clones, 85% to 95% recorded once. Germline V gives CDR1 SGHTS, CDR2 YDEGEE. Trimming removed 0 bases from V and 5 bases from J; junction bases left unmatched: 3. The CDR3 sequence is 15 residues long. The sequencing used peripheral blood, collected on day 0 of AZD1222 vaccination. The clonotype originates from an adult in good health. This chain connects TRBV5-8 to TRBJ2-1, with TRBD2 identical over 9 bases. DNA of the CDR3: TGTGCCAGCAGCTTGGTGCGGGGGGGTCACAATGAGCAGTTCTTC. Encoded protein: CASSLVRGGHNEQFF.